The 30 T cell receptor beta chains listed next were all sequenced from one sample in a study of shared clonotypes between healthy human individuals. Sequencing was performed with immunoSEQ multiplex PCR; in TCRdb, only in-frame clones are kept and a portion is missing. The sample lists about 480,000 clones; about three quarters were seen once. Sequenced sample: PBMCs. These receptors all come from a woman aged 35 to 49 in good health. Some clones in this sample may be carry-over from other donors' samples.

This sequence joins TRBV29-1 and TRBJ2-7, with no clear D. V gave up 1 base and J gave up 3 bases, with 10 bases separating them. Germline CDR1 SQVTM, CDR2 ANQGSEA. The CDR3 extends over 13 amino acids. In DNA form, the CDR3 reads TGCAGCGTTGAAGTGATAAGTAGCTACGAGCAGTACTTC. Encoded protein: CSVEVISSYEQYF.

The genes are TRBV2 and TRBJ2-5; 10 bases line up with TRBD2. The CDR3 length is 15 residues. Germline CDR1 reads SNHLY; CDR2 reads FYNNEI. The junction had 3 bases not matched to a gene; V was cut back by 4 bases and J by 1 base. The CDR3 nucleotides are TGTGCCAGCAGTGCACTAGCGGGGTTCCAAGAGACCCAGTACTTC. Translating gives CASSALAGFQETQYF. The full variable domain, its missing parts supplied by reference TRBV2 and TRBJ2-5, is EPEVTQTPSHQVTQMGQEVILRCVPISNHLYFYWYRQILGQKVEFLVSFYNNEISEKSEIFDDQFSVERPDGSNFTLKIRSTKLEDSAMYFCASSALAGFQETQYFGPGTRLLVL.

V usage is TRBV18 and J usage is TRBJ1-2; a possible D gene is TRBD1 (5 bases). Germline values: CDR1 KGHSH, CDR2 LQKENI. CDR3 length: 15 amino acids. The ends were cut back, 3 bases at V and 7 bases at J, with 18 bases in the middle. CDR3: CASSPGNEGPVGYTF. CDR3 nucleotides: TGTGCCAGCTCACCGGGAAACGAGGGGCCCGTTGGCTACACCTTC.

This chain uses TRBV5-1 with TRBJ2-1, with 8 bases fitting TRBD1. CDR3 length: 12 amino acids. In germline, CDR1 is SGHRS, CDR2 YFSETQ. The junction had 4 bases not matched to a gene; V was cut back by 0 bases and J by 14 bases. CDR3: CASSLEAGGKFF. The CDR3 DNA sequence: TGCGCCAGCAGCTTGGAGGCAGGGGGCAAGTTCTTC.

This sequence joins TRBV29-1 and TRBJ2-6; D possibly uses TRBD1 or TRBD2 (5 bases each). Germline assignment: CDR1 SQVTM and CDR2 ANQGSEA. The CDR3 length is 13 residues. Trimming stripped 4 bases from V and 2 bases from J, with 6 bases between. The CDR3 protein is CSVGGTGANVLTF. CDR3 coding DNA: TGCAGCGTTGGGGGGACTGGGGCCAACGTCCTGACTTTC. Filled out from reference TRBV29-1 and TRBJ2-6, the complete variable domain reads SAVISQKPSRDICQRGTSLTIQCQVDSQVTMMFWYRQQPGQSLTLIATANQGSEATYESGFVIDKFPISRPNLTFSTLTVSNMSPEDSSIYLCSVGGTGANVLTFGAGSRLTVL.

The genes are TRBV7-3 and TRBJ2-1, with D hard to call. This CDR3 is built from 14 residues. The germline V gene has CDR1 SGHTA and CDR2 FQGTGA. Trimming stripped 1 base from V and 6 bases from J, with 10 bases between. For the CDR3, the DNA is TGTGCCAGCAGCTTAATTAGTAACTCCAATGAGCAGTTCTTC. Amino acid sequence: CASSLISNSNEQFF.

J is TRBJ2-1 and V is TRBV10-3; 7 bases align to TRBD1. CDR3 size: 13 residues. With 5 bases clipped from V and 4 bases from J, the junction kept 2 bases outside the gene matches. Germline V gene data show CDR1 as ENHRY and CDR2 as SYGVKD. The CDR3 spells CAISSTGYNEQFF. The CDR3, as DNA: TGTGCCATCAGTTCGACAGGGTACAATGAGCAGTTCTTC.

This chain links TRBV7-2 with TRBJ2-3; TRBD1 is a possible D gene (6 bases). This CDR3 comprises 14 residues. Germline V gene lookup returns CDR1 SGHTA and CDR2 FQGNSA. Trimming removed 5 bases at V and 0 bases at J, with 9 bases between. Here the CDR3 DNA reads TGTGCCAGCAGCGCGGACAGAAGCACAGATACGCAGTATTTT. Protein sequence: CASSADRSTDTQYF. Full variable domain (missing parts from reference TRBV7-2 and TRBJ2-3): GAGVSQSPSNKVTEKGKDVELRCDPISGHTALYWYRQSLGQGLEFLIYFQGNSAPDKSGLPSDRFSAERTGGSVSTLTIQRTQQEDSAVYLCASSADRSTDTQYFGPGTRLTVL.

V usage is TRBV11-1 and J usage is TRBJ2-2; 10 bases align to TRBD2. CDR3 length equals 18 residues. V dropped 5 bases and J dropped 2; count of bases not matched to a gene: 11. The germline gives CDR1 SGHAT, CDR2 FQDESV (reference sequence). DNA of the CDR3: TGTGCCAGCAGCACCGAGGGGTGGACTAGCGGAAACACCGGGGAGCTGTTTTTT. Translated, it gives CASSTEGWTSGNTGELFF.

In this sample, this clone turned up a few times. This chain joins TRBV7-8 and TRBJ1-1, with D uncertain. The CDR3 runs 13 residues. The V gene lost 1 base and the J gene lost 9 bases, with 12 bases spanning the gap. The germline V gene has CDR1 SGHVS and CDR2 FQNEAQ. CDR3 DNA: TGTGCCAGCAGCTTAGAGCCTAATTTAAAAGCTTTCTTT. Amino acid sequence: CASSLEPNLKAFF.

This chain links TRBV6-6 with TRBJ1-5; the D is unclear. CDR1 MNHNY and CDR2 SVGAGI come from the germline V gene (reference sequence). There are 13 residues in the CDR3. Trimming took 9 bases from V and 3 from J, leaving 12 bases between them. The CDR3 sequence: CASTGPFNQPQHF. CDR3 nucleotide sequence: TGTGCCAGTACCGGGCCATTCAATCAGCCCCAGCATTTT.

This clone was counted a single time. This rearrangement joins TRBV11-2 to TRBJ2-3, with D perhaps matching TRBD2 (6 bases). Trimming took 5 bases from V and 2 from J, leaving 11 bases between them. This CDR3 contains 14 residues. The germline V gene encodes CDR1 SGHAT and CDR2 FQNNGV. The CDR3 DNA follows: TGTGCCAGCAGCCCCTCGGACTACACAGATACGCAGTATTTT. Translating it yields CASSPSDYTDTQYF.

The rearrangement uses TRBV28 and TRBJ2-7; D may be TRBD2 (6 bases). This CDR3 contains 16 residues. CDR1 and CDR2 from the germline V gene are MDHEN and SYDVKM. V lost 4 bases to trimming and J lost 5 bases, with 21 bases between them. Written as DNA, the CDR3 is TGTGCCAGCAGTTCCCCGAGTCGGGCGGGAAGGAACGAGCAGTACTTC. Protein sequence: CASSSPSRAGRNEQYF.

The chain has TRBV5-1 and TRBJ2-5, with D perhaps TRBD1 (7 bases). The germline gives CDR1 SGHRS, CDR2 YFSETQ. V was cut by 7 bases and J by 1 base, with 14 bases left in between. The CDR3 totals 14 residues. CDR3 region: CASRQGAGQETQYF. CDR3 sequence (DNA): TGCGCCAGCCGACAGGGAGCGGGCCAAGAGACCCAGTACTTC. Based on the CDR3 plus reference TRBV5-1 and TRBJ2-5, the full variable domain is KAGVTQTPRYLIKTRGQQVTLSCSPISGHRSVSWYQQTPGQGLQFLFEYFSETQRNKGNFPGRFSGRQFSNSRSEMNVSTLELGDSALYLCASRQGAGQETQYFGPGTRLLVL.

Regarding this clone: Being one base from a much bigger clone, this may be a read error. The gene calls are TRBV6-4 and TRBJ2-3; maybe TRBD1 (6 bases). The length of the CDR3 is 14 residues. Per germline, CDR1 MRHNA and CDR2 SNTAGT. The CDR3 DNA is TGTGCCAGCAATGACTCAGGGGAGTCAGATACGCAGTATTTT. It yields the protein CASNDSGESDTQYF.

About this clone: A read error may explain this, as a much larger clone is one base away. The V call is TRBV30, the J call TRBJ2-5; the match to TRBD1 covers 8 bases. This CDR3 is 15 amino acids long. The ends lost 3 bases at V and 4 bases at J; junction bases unmatched: 10. In germline, CDR1 is GTSNPN, CDR2 SVGIG (reference sequence). The CDR3 spells CAWRRGQGGSETQYF. CDR3 nucleotides: TGTGCCTGGAGGAGAGGACAGGGTGGGTCAGAGACCCAGTACTTC. The variable domain in full, with the rest retrieved from reference TRBV30 and TRBJ2-5, is SQTIHQWPATLVQPVGSPLSLECTVEGTSNPNLYWYRQAAGRGLQLLFYSVGIGQISSEVPQNLSASRPQDRQFILSSKKLLLSDSGFYLCAWRRGQGGSETQYFGPGTRLLVL.

This clone is a singleton in its sample. The chain carries TRBV9 and TRBJ2-2; possibly TRBD1 for D (6 bases). Germline assignment: CDR1 SGDLS and CDR2 YYNGEE. V lost 0 bases to trimming and J lost 5 bases, with 8 bases between them. The CDR3 length is 14 residues. CDR3: CASSVEGVTGELFF. The CDR3 nucleotides are TGTGCCAGCAGCGTAGAGGGGGTAACCGGGGAGCTGTTTTTT.

The chain recombines TRBV7-2 with TRBJ1-1; D gene uncertain. The germline V gene has CDR1 SGHTA and CDR2 FQGNSA. V was cut by 1 base and J by 5 bases, with 8 bases left in between. This CDR3 has 13 amino acids. In DNA, the CDR3 is TGTGCCAGCAGCTTAGACTATGGGACTGAAGCTTTCTTT. Its protein is CASSLDYGTEAFF.

The CDR3 bases are TGTGCCAGCAGCAATAGACTCTGTGCGCCCGTTTCTAAGTCGAACTCCTACGAGCAGTACTTC. This translates into CASSNRLCAPVSKSNSYEQYF. The chain combines TRBV21-1 with TRBJ2-7; TRBD2 is taken as the D call from the table, unchecked against the DNA. TRBV21-1 is noted as a pseudogene. The CDR3 covers 21 residues.

The chain employs TRBV28 and TRBJ1-1; the D is unclear. The CDR3 runs 14 residues. V was cut by 3 bases and J by 1 base, with 9 bases left in between. Germline V gene sequence: CDR1 MDHEN, CDR2 SYDVKM. In DNA, the CDR3 is TGTGCCAGCAGTTTGTGGGGTGCGAACACTGAAGCTTTCTTT. The encoded protein is CASSLWGANTEAFF.

The chain has TRBV7-8 and TRBJ2-5; weak D call: TRBD2 (7 bases). The assigned J gene may be wrong: the sequence end matches TRBJ2-7 better. Germline V gives CDR1 SGHVS, CDR2 FQNEAQ. CDR3 length: 15 amino acids. The CDR3 loop is CASTSLEGGWYEQYF. Here the CDR3 DNA reads TGTGCCAGCACCTCCTTGGAGGGGGGGTGGTACGAGCAGTACTTC.

V and J are TRBV15 and TRBJ2-7, with TRBD2 matching over 7 bases. V was pared by 2 bases and J by 7 bases, with 17 bases of the junction left unmatched. The germline gives CDR1 LNHNV, CDR2 YYDKDF (reference sequence). The CDR3 has 17 amino acids. CDR3 nucleotides: TGTGCCACCAGCAGACCGCCCGGGACTACCTACCTTTATGAGCAGTACTTC. This gives the protein CATSRPPGTTYLYEQYF.

This clone was seen more than once but under ten times. V and J are TRBV6-5 and TRBJ2-3; 7 bases are shared with TRBD2. CDR3 size: 13 residues. CDR1 and CDR2 from the germline V gene are MNHEY and SVGAGI. Unmatched junction bases numbered 2, after V lost 2 bases and J lost 6 bases. The CDR3 is CASSYREGDTQYF. DNA of the CDR3: TGTGCCAGCAGTTACAGGGAGGGGGATACGCAGTATTTT.

V gene TRBV5-1 combines with J gene TRBJ2-1, with 9 bases matching TRBD2. CDR1 is SGHRS, CDR2 YFSETQ, per germline. The CDR3 runs 15 residues. J gave up 7 bases and V 5 bases, and 10 bases lay outside the gene matches. Here the CDR3 reads CASRSAGGPLNEQFF. The CDR3 coding sequence is TGCGCCAGCAGATCGGCGGGAGGGCCCTTGAATGAGCAGTTCTTC. Based on the CDR3 plus reference TRBV5-1 and TRBJ2-1, the full variable domain is KAGVTQTPRYLIKTRGQQVTLSCSPISGHRSVSWYQQTPGQGLQFLFEYFSETQRNKGNFPGRFSGRQFSNSRSEMNVSTLELGDSALYLCASRSAGGPLNEQFFGPGTRLTVL.

The CDR3 here is CSVMTVVNTEAFF. CDR3 nucleotide sequence: TGCAGCGTCATGACTGTGGTGAACACTGAAGCTTTCTTT. The chain recombines TRBV29-1 with TRBJ1-1, with no clear D. The CDR3 has 13 residues. Germline CDR1 is SQVTM and CDR2 is ANQGSEA. V was trimmed by 6 bases and J by 0 bases, leaving 11 bases between them.

This clone appeared a few times. The chain employs TRBV2 and TRBJ2-1; D remains unclear. The germline V and J ends were trimmed by 6 bases and 9 bases, with 6 bases remaining between them. This CDR3 is built from 10 residues. Germline V lookup: CDR1 SNHLY, CDR2 FYNNEI. DNA of the CDR3: TGTGCCAGCAGGAGGAGTGAGCAGTTCTTC. This encodes CASRRSEQFF.

J is TRBJ2-3 and V is TRBV5-1; D is perhaps TRBD1 (6 bases). Trimming took 4 bases from V and 0 from J, leaving 12 bases between them. The CDR3 consists of 15 residues. Germline V gene sequence: CDR1 SGHRS, CDR2 YFSETQ. The CDR3 bases are TGCGCCAGCAGCCGAACCGGGACAAGCACAGATACGCAGTATTTT. Its translation: CASSRTGTSTDTQYF.

The DNA of the CDR3 is TGCGCCAGCAGCTCCGACAGCAATAATTCACCCCTCCACTTT. It specifies CASSSDSNNSPLHF. This chain uses TRBV5-1 with TRBJ1-6; a possible D gene is TRBD1 (5 bases). The germline V gene encodes CDR1 SGHRS and CDR2 YFSETQ. V was clipped by 3 bases and J by 5 bases, with 9 bases between them. This CDR3 is 14 amino acids long.

The J gene is TRBJ1-2, the V gene TRBV7-3; 9 positions match TRBD1. CDR3 size: 15 residues. CDR1 and CDR2 from the germline V gene are SGHTA and FQGTGA. V gave up 0 bases and J gave up 6 bases; unmatched junction bases: 5. The CDR3 sequence: CASSLTPGQGDGYTF. CDR3 DNA sequence: TGTGCCAGCAGCTTAACCCCGGGACAGGGAGATGGCTACACCTTC. The full variable domain, completed using reference TRBV7-3 and TRBJ1-2, is GAGVSQTPSNKVTEKGKYVELRCDPISGHTALYWYRQSLGQGPEFLIYFQGTGAADDSGLPNDRFFAVRPEGSVSTLKIQRTERGDSAVYLCASSLTPGQGDGYTFGSGTRLTVV.

V is TRBV6-5 and J is TRBJ2-7, with 8 bases that match TRBD2. Germline-derived CDR1 and CDR2 are MNHEY and SVGAGI. The CDR3 length is 14 residues. With V trimmed by 5 bases and J by 0 bases, 3 bases remained unmatched. CDR3 region: CASSDAGGSYEQYF. The CDR3 DNA reads TGTGCCAGCAGTGATGCGGGGGGCTCCTACGAGCAGTACTTC.